This TCR beta chain originates from a study of T cell responses to AZD1222 COVID-19 vaccine. Notes on the study in general: With dominance at 160-218 and 743-854, vaccine-associated CD4 TCRs spanned spike. Only six or seven AZD1222 recipients tested seropositive at baseline.

Produced via immunoSEQ multiplex PCR; TCRdb's table is partial and in-frame only. The table has 110,000 or so clones, about 87% seen once. As concerns this clone: Its antigen is not identified.

Deletions cut 4 bases from V and 1 base from J, with 1 base between. Germline CDR1 reads SGHTA; CDR2 reads FQGNSA. The CDR3 extends over 11 amino acids. The sequence was collected from an adult who received the AZD1222 COVID-19 vaccine. The rearrangement links TRBV7-2 to TRBJ2-5; D not certain. The input for sequencing was peripheral blood, taken 28 days after the second AZD1222 dose. CDR3 sequence: CASSSQETQYF. The CDR3 coding sequence is TGTGCCAGCAGCTCCCAAGAGACCCAGTACTTC.